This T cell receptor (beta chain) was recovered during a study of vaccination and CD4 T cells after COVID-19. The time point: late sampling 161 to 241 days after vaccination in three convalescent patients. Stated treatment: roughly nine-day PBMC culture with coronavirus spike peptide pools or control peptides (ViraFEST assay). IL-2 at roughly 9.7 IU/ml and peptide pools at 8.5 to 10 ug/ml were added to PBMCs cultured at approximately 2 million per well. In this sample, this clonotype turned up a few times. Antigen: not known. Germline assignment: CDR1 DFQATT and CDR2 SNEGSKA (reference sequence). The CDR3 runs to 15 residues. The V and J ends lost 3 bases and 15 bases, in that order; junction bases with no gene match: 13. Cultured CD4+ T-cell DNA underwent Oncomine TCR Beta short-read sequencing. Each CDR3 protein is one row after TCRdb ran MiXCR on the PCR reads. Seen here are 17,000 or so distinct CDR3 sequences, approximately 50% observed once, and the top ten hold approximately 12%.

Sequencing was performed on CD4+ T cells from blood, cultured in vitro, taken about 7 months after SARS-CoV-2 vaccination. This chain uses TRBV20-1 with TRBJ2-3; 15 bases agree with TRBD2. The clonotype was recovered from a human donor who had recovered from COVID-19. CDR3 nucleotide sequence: TGCAGTGCTAGGTTTACCGGGACTAGCGGGGGGACGGGTTATTTT. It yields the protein CSARFTGTSGGTGYF.